Below are 20 T cell receptor beta chains sequenced from a single sample in a study of post-analysis software for immune sequencing data. Notes on the study in general: A few TRBV segments appeared more often in patients than in controls, and TRBV5-6, TRBV5-1 and TRBV20-1 were among these.

Their cognate antigens are unknown. Unique molecular identifiers featured in each of the TCR beta cDNA libraries. TCRdb re-analysed the PCR reads in MiXCR, keeping a single row per CDR3 protein. The sample consists of approximately 260,000 distinct CDR3 sequences, 35% to 40% of them appearing once. The specimen sequenced was blood. The source is a girl under 18 with multiple sclerosis.

This sequence joins TRBV24-1 and TRBJ2-1, with D unclear. CDR1 and CDR2 (germline): KGHDR, SFDVKD. The CDR3 loop spans 12 amino acids. V shed 7 bases and J shed 7 bases, with 10 bases lying between them. Here the CDR3 reads CATSAHSNEQFF. The CDR3 DNA reads as TGTGCCACCAGCGCACACTCGAATGAGCAGTTCTTC.

On this clonotype itself: It may be a read error: a sequence one base away is much more abundant. The V and J genes are TRBV15 and TRBJ2-1; 7 nucleotides agree with TRBD1. Trimming at V came to 3 bases and at J to 11 bases, leaving 4 bases not matched to a gene. There are 12 residues in the CDR3. In germline, CDR1 is LNHNV, CDR2 YYDKDF (reference sequence). CDR3 protein: CATSSNRGQQFF. CDR3 bases: TGTGCCACCAGCAGTAACAGGGGACAGCAGTTCTTC.

The table lists this clonotype with a few counts. The V gene is TRBV3-1, the J gene TRBJ1-2; no clear D gene. The germline V gene has CDR1 LGHDT and CDR2 YNNKEL (reference sequence). With 4 bases removed from V and 7 bases from J, the gap between germline ends came to 16 bases. This CDR3 has 14 residues. The CDR3 DNA reads as TGTGCCAGCAGCCGCTACCGGACGTCCAGTGGCTACACCTTC. Residues: CASSRYRTSSGYTF.

This clonotype was seen at least ten times. The chain has TRBV5-1 and TRBJ2-3, with D tentatively TRBD2 (7 bases). This CDR3 is 14 amino acids long. V lost 7 bases, J lost 0 bases, and 12 bases lay in between. Germline CDR1 SGHRS, CDR2 YFSETQ. CDR3 DNA sequence: TGCGCCAGCTGGGGGGGCCTTAGCACAGATACGCAGTATTTT. Protein sequence: CASWGGLSTDTQYF.

The rearrangement links TRBV10-3 to TRBJ2-7, with 8 nucleotides matching TRBD2. The ends lost 3 bases at V and 1 base at J; junction bases unmatched: 8. Germline assignment: CDR1 ENHRY and CDR2 SYGVKD. The CDR3 is 16 residues long. The CDR3 nucleotides read TGTGCCATCAGTGACACGGGGCCTAGCGGGTCCTACGAGCAGTACTTC. This sequence encodes CAISDTGPSGSYEQYF.

This clonotype was seen repeatedly, ten times or more. This chain connects TRBV6-2 or TRBV6-3 to TRBJ2-5; D call uncertain. The germline V gene has CDR1 MNHEY and CDR2 SVGEGT. The length of the CDR3 is 13 residues. The V end was cut by 4 bases, the J end by 1 base, with 7 bases between. CDR3 amino acids: CASSFEAQETQYF. The CDR3 DNA follows: TGTGCCAGCAGTTTTGAAGCCCAAGAGACCCAGTACTTC.

The chain links TRBV4-1 to TRBJ2-1; D call uncertain. Germline V gene sequence: CDR1 MGHRA, CDR2 YSYEKL. The CDR3 consists of 15 residues. Trimming stripped 1 base from V and 13 bases from J, with 20 bases between. The CDR3 protein is CASSQVTAYRKTQFF. CDR3 nucleotides: TGCGCCAGCAGCCAAGTCACAGCCTACCGAAAGACCCAGTTCTTC.

The rearrangement uses TRBV7-2 and TRBJ2-5; 11 nucleotides agree with TRBD1. The J call may be mistaken, given a closer DNA end match to TRBJ2-7. The CDR3 has 15 amino acids. Germline lookup yields CDR1 SGHTA and CDR2 FQGNSA. CDR3 coding DNA: TGTGCCAGCAGCCGAGGGGACAGGGGGTCCTACGAGCAGTACTTC. Translation: CASSRGDRGSYEQYF.

Many counts were recorded for this clonotype. The genes are TRBV18 and TRBJ2-3; 7 bases are shared with TRBD2. Germline CDR1 reads KGHSH; CDR2 reads LQKENI. V gave up 3 bases and J gave up 1 base; unmatched junction bases: 4. The CDR3 sequence is 15 residues long. CDR3 DNA: TGTGCCAGCTCACCCCGGGGGGAACGCACAGATACGCAGTATTTT. This translates into CASSPRGERTDTQYF.

The chain is built from TRBV20-1 and TRBJ2-3; 8 bases line up with TRBD1. The CDR3 spans 15 residues. V was clipped by 5 bases and J by 2 bases; unmatched bases: 9. Per germline, CDR1 DFQATT and CDR2 SNEGSKA (reference sequence). The CDR3 bases are TGCAGTGCTCCCTCAGGACAGGGCTCCACAGATACGCAGTATTTT. This codes for CSAPSGQGSTDTQYF.

The rearrangement joins TRBV18 to TRBJ2-5, with 8 bases matching TRBD2. The V gene's germline CDR1 is KGHSH and CDR2 LQKENI. The ends lost 1 base at V and 1 base at J; junction bases unmatched: 2. This CDR3 contains 15 residues. The CDR3 coding sequence is TGTGCCAGCTCACCACGGCGGGAGGCCCAAGAGACCCAGTACTTC. It codes for CASSPRREAQETQYF.

This clonotype was counted many times. This rearrangement joins TRBV20-1 to TRBJ2-5, with a possible D match to TRBD2 (5 bases). V was pared by 5 bases and J by 2 bases, with 9 bases between. CDR1 is DFQATT, CDR2 SNEGSKA, per germline (reference sequence). The CDR3 is 12 amino acids. DNA of the CDR3: TGCAGTGCTGATGGACTGCAAGAGACCCAGTACTTC. It is translated as CSADGLQETQYF.

The sample holds many counts of this clonotype. The J gene is TRBJ2-3, the V gene TRBV3-1; D not resolved. V was cut by 0 bases and J by 1 base, with 5 bases left in between. There are 14 residues in the CDR3. The germline CDR1 and CDR2 sequences are LGHDT and YNNKEL (reference sequence). CDR3 sequence reads: CASSQDHGTDTQYF. The CDR3 DNA follows: TGTGCCAGCAGCCAAGATCATGGCACAGATACGCAGTATTTT.

This CDR3 is CSAEPVGASSYEQYF. DNA of the CDR3: TGCAGTGCCGAGCCCGTCGGCGCGAGCTCCTACGAGCAGTACTTC. V is TRBV20-1 and J is TRBJ2-7; D not certain. The CDR3 runs 15 residues. Germline V gives CDR1 DFQATT, CDR2 SNEGSKA (reference sequence). The V and J ends lost 6 bases and 0 bases respectively, with 18 bases between them.

As to this clonotype: A much larger clonotype is one base distant, so this may be a read error. The rearrangement links TRBV7-2 to TRBJ2-5; TRBD2 agrees at 10 bases. In germline, CDR1 is SGHTA, CDR2 FQGNSA. With V trimmed by 7 bases and J by 4 bases, 15 bases remained unmatched. The CDR3 length is 17 residues. The CDR3 region has the DNA TGTGCCAGCATCTCTAGCGCCCCTAGCGGGAGAGGAGAGACCCAGTACTTC. Amino acids: CASISSAPSGRGETQYF.

This clonotype was counted many times. The V call is TRBV5-1, the J call TRBJ2-5, with 12 bases aligning to TRBD2. The germline CDR1 and CDR2 sequences are SGHRS and YFSETQ. The CDR3 extends over 14 amino acids. V was clipped by 4 bases and J by 5 bases; unmatched bases: 3. The CDR3 is CASSPGTSGETQYF. In nucleotides, the CDR3 is TGCGCCAGCAGCCCGGGGACTAGCGGGGAGACCCAGTACTTC.

Many counts were recorded for this clonotype. The V and J genes are TRBV5-1 and TRBJ2-4; no clear D. This CDR3 contains 14 residues. The germline CDR1 and CDR2 sequences are SGHRS and YFSETQ. V was shortened by 4 bases and J by 2 bases, with 10 bases between the two germline ends. CDR3 loop: CASSMTEPKNIQYF. The CDR3 DNA follows: TGCGCCAGCAGCATGACCGAGCCCAAAAACATTCAGTACTTC.

The CDR3 nucleotides read TGTGCCAGCAGCTTGCACCAGGTGACGGGCTACACCTTC. It yields the protein CASSLHQVTGYTF. This rearrangement joins TRBV12-3 or TRBV12-4 to TRBJ1-2; no definite D call. This CDR3 has 13 residues. The V end was cut by 6 bases, the J end by 8 bases, with 16 bases between.

The chain joins TRBV5-6 to TRBJ2-2, with TRBD2 as a possible D gene (6 bases). The V gene's germline CDR1 is SGHDT and CDR2 YYEEEE. The CDR3 consists of 13 residues. V was trimmed by 4 bases and J by 4 bases, leaving 8 bases between them. The CDR3 region has the DNA TGTGCCAGCAGCCGCGGGGTCACCGGGGAGCTGTTTTTT. Translated: CASSRGVTGELFF.

This clonotype was picked up many times. V and J are TRBV7-6 and TRBJ2-5, with 7 nucleotides matching TRBD2. The junction had 1 base not matched to a gene; V was cut back by 2 bases and J by 1 base. Germline assignment: CDR1 SGHVS and CDR2 FNYEAQ. The CDR3 contains 14 residues. This chain's CDR3 is CASSLLAAQETQYF. Written as DNA, the CDR3 is TGTGCCAGCAGCTTACTAGCGGCCCAAGAGACCCAGTACTTC.